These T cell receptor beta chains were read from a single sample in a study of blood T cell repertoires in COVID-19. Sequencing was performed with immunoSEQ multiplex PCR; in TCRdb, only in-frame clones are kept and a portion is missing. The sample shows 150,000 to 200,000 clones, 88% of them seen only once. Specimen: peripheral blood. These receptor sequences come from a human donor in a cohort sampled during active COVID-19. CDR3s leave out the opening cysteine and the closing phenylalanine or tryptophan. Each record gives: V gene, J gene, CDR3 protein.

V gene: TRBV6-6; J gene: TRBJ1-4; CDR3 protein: ATTRRSNEKLF
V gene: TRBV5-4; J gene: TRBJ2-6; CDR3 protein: ASSLGAPGANVLT
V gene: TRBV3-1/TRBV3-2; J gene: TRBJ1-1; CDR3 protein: ASSQDHIRDRNTEAF
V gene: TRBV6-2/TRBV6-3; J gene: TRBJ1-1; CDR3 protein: ASSYGGAPFLNTEAF
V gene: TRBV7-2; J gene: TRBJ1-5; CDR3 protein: ASSLAGQGAPSNQPQH
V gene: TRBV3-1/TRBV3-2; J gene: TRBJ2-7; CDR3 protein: ASSPVSGGPYEQY
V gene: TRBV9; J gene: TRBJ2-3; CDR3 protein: ASTPGHHTDTQY
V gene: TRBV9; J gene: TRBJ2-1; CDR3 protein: ASSFHPSGGRDEQF
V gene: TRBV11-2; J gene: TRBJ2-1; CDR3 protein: ASSRGQNNEQF
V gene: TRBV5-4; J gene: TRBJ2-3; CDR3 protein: ASSTAPSLAGVSTDTQY
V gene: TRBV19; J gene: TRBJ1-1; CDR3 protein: ASSILGAANTEAF
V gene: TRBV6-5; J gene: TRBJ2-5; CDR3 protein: ASGLAGGGETQY
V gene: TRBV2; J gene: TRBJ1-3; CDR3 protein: ASTRDRGGNTIY
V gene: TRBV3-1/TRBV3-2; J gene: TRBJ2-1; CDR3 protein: ASSQRDRPYNEQF
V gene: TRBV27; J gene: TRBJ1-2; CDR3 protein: ASRPGQASWSTHGYT
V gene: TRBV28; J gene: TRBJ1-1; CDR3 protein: ASSSNDKNTEAF
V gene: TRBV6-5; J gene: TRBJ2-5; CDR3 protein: ASSYSLGVGGETQY
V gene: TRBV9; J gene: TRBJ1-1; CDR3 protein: ASSPTGTEWYAF
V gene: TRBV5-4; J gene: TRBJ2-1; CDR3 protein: ASSPRPGGGGYNEQF
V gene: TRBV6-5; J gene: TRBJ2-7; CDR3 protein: ASSRDRWAYYEQY
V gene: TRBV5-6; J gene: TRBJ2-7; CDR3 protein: ASSLGRTYEQY
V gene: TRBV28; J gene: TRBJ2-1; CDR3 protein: ASSRSAGNEQF
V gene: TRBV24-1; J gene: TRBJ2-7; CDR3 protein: ATSGPGAYEQY
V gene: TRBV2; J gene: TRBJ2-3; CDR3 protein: ASNRGGATDTQY
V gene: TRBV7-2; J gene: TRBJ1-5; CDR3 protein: ASSRDTNQPQH
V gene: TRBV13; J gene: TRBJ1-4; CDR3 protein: ASSPGTESTTNEKLF
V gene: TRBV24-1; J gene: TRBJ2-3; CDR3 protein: ATRPGVGASGSSDTQY
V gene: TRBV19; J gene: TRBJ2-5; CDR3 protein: ASRRETQY
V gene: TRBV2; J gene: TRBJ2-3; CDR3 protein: ASSEKLAGVGDTQY
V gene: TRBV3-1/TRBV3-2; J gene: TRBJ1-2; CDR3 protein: ASSQASDYGYT
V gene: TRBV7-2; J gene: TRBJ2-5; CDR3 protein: ASSLGTVYQETQY
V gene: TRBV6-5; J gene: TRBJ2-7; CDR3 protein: ASSQTGTLTYEQY
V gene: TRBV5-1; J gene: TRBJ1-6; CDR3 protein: ASSLVGQGDSPLH
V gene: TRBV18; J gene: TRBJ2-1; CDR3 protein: ASSILRGSNEQF
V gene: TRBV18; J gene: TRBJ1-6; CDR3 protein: ASSPDRVRAVQRSSYNSPLH
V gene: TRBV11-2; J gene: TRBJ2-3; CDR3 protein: ASSLKRGVFTDTQY
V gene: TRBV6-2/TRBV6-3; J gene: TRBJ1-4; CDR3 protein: ASSTGTENEKLF
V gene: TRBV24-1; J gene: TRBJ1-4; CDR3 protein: ASHGGTGGNEKLF
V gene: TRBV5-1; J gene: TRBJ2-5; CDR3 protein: ASSVGQLAGGQETQY
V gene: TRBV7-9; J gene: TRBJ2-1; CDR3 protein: ASSLAGGLAGYNEQF
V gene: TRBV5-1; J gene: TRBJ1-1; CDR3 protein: ASSFSRGDRPENTETF
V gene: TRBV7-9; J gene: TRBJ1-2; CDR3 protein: ASSDLQGAGYT
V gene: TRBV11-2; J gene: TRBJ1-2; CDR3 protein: ASSLAGDVRQSYGYT
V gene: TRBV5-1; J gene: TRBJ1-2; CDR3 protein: ASSPRTGSSNYGYT
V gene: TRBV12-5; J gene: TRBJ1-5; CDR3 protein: ASGLAPGQGRNQPQH
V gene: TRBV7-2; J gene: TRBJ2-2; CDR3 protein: ASSSRGLPTGELF
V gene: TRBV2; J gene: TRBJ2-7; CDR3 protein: ASSESSGSNEQY
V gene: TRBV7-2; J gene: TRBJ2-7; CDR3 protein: ASSLGGIPLTEQY
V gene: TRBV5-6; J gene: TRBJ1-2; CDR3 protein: ASSLVAGTYGYT
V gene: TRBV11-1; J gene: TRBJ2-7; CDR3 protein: ASSLGASALSYEQY
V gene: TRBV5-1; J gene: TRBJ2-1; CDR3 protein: ASSSSGTSSYNEQF